The 28 T cell receptor beta chains below all came from one sample that was sequenced in a study of shared clonotypes between healthy human individuals. Measured with immunoSEQ multiplex PCR; TCRdb has only the in-frame clones, and not every one. Of a few hundred thousand clones listed, around 87% are singletons. Input material: memory CD8+ T cells sorted from blood. As to subset: CD45RO+ cells pooled with CCR7-negative TemRA cells. Every receptor here comes from a man younger than 30 in good health.

This clone has at least ten counts. The rearrangement uses TRBV6-4 and TRBJ2-3; no definite D call. With 3 bases removed from V and 1 base from J, the gap between germline ends came to 8 bases. The length of the CDR3 is 14 residues. Per germline, CDR1 MRHNA and CDR2 SNTAGT. The CDR3 DNA is TGTGCCAGCAGTGAAGGACCAGGCACAGATACGCAGTATTTT. It translates to CASSEGPGTDTQYF.

V usage is TRBV4-1 and J usage is TRBJ2-2; tentatively, D is TRBD1 (5 bases). Germline assignment: CDR1 MGHRA and CDR2 YSYEKL. This CDR3 comprises 14 residues. The V end was cut by 5 bases, the J end by 2 bases, with 9 bases between. The CDR3: CASSLQENTGELFF. The CDR3 DNA reads as TGCGCCAGCAGCTTACAGGAAAACACCGGGGAGCTGTTTTTT.

The V gene is TRBV11-2, the J gene TRBJ2-1, with D maybe TRBD2 (7 bases). The germline V gene has CDR1 SGHAT and CDR2 FQNNGV. The CDR3 has 16 residues. Trimming cost V 10 bases and J 4 bases, with 23 bases left between them. Here the CDR3 reads CATNLGGGVNYNEQFF. The DNA for the CDR3 is TGTGCCACCAATTTAGGGGGGGGCGTAAATTACAATGAGCAGTTCTTC.

The chain recombines TRBV10-2 with TRBJ2-7; D not resolved. The V end lost 2 bases, the J end lost 0 bases, and 11 bases lay between the germline ends. The CDR3 extends over 15 amino acids. Germline loops: CDR1 WSHSY, CDR2 SAAADI. CDR3 sequence: CASSEMAVSSYEQYF. The DNA of the CDR3 is TGCGCCAGCAGTGAGATGGCTGTAAGCTCCTACGAGCAGTACTTC.

The rearrangement links TRBV7-3 to TRBJ1-1, with 9 bases lining up with TRBD1. CDR3 length equals 20 residues. The V gene end was trimmed by 7 bases and the J gene end by 1 base; junction bases not matched to a gene: 22. Germline CDR1 and CDR2: SGHTA and FQGTGA. The CDR3 here is CASTLEPRSGTGRWNTEAFF. In nucleotides, the CDR3 is TGTGCCAGCACCCTCGAACCCCGGTCCGGGACAGGGAGATGGAACACTGAAGCTTTCTTT.

The genes are TRBV18 and TRBJ2-5; the match to TRBD2 covers 7 bases. Germline lookup yields CDR1 KGHSH and CDR2 LQKENI. Trimming at V came to 6 bases and at J to 1 base, leaving 14 bases not matched to a gene. The CDR3 runs to 17 residues. The CDR3 loop is CASSPTSLLASQETQYF. The CDR3 region has the DNA TGTGCCAGCTCCCCGACCAGCCTACTAGCGAGCCAAGAGACCCAGTACTTC.

This chain joins TRBV13 and TRBJ2-2, with D perhaps TRBD2 (6 bases). Germline V gene lookup returns CDR1 PRHDT and CDR2 FYEKMQ (reference sequence). The V gene lost 8 bases and the J gene lost 6 bases, with 16 bases spanning the gap. The length of the CDR3 is 14 residues. The CDR3 sequence: CASAGGEMAGELFF. The CDR3 DNA is TGTGCCAGCGCCGGGGGAGAAATGGCCGGGGAGCTGTTTTTT. The complete variable domain, with remaining parts taken from reference TRBV13 and TRBJ2-2, reads AAGVIQSPRHLIKEKRETATLKCYPIPRHDTVYWYQQGPGQDPQFLISFYEKMQSDKGSIPDRFSAQQFSDYHSELNMSSLELGDSALYFCASAGGEMAGELFFGEGSRLTVL.

Concerning this clone: Other DNA sequences of this sample code for an identical CDR3. The V call is TRBV4-1, the J call TRBJ2-7; D is perhaps TRBD2 (5 bases). The V end lost 4 bases, the J end lost 1 base, and 11 bases lay between the germline ends. The CDR3 is 14 residues long. The germline V gene encodes CDR1 MGHRA and CDR2 YSYEKL. The CDR3 sequence is CASSLRTLSYEQYF. CDR3 coding DNA: TGCGCCAGCAGCCTACGGACTCTATCCTACGAGCAGTACTTC.

The V call is TRBV2, the J call TRBJ2-7; 7 positions match TRBD2. After removal of 1 base from V and 2 bases from J, the junction contained 5 bases not matched to a gene. The CDR3 sequence is 15 residues long. From germline, CDR1 is SNHLY and CDR2 FYNNEI. The DNA for the CDR3 is TGTGCCAGCAGTGAAGTGGGGGAGGGCCCCTACGAGCAGTACTTC. Protein sequence: CASSEVGEGPYEQYF.

The chain has TRBV5-1 and TRBJ2-7; D is ambiguous. Per germline, CDR1 SGHRS and CDR2 YFSETQ. V was cut by 0 bases and J by 3 bases, with 10 bases left in between. The CDR3 runs 14 residues. CDR3 coding DNA: TGCGCCAGCAGCTTGGACCGATCCGGCTACGAGCAGTACTTC. Translated: CASSLDRSGYEQYF.

The CDR3 protein is CASSLGSFNEQFF. DNA of the CDR3: TGTGCCAGCAGCTTGGGCTCGTTCAATGAGCAGTTCTTC. The rearrangement links TRBV5-6 to TRBJ2-1; D not certain. V lost 0 bases and J lost 6, with 7 bases in between. The CDR3 spans 13 residues. Germline V gene sequence: CDR1 SGHDT, CDR2 YYEEEE. The entire variable domain, with the rest obtained from reference TRBV5-6 and TRBJ2-1, is as follows: DAGVTQSPTHLIKTRGQQVTLRCSPKSGHDTVSWYQQALGQGPQFIFQYYEEEERQRGNFPDRFSGHQFPNYSSELNVNALLLGDSALYLCASSLGSFNEQFFGPGTRLTVL.

The rearrangement links TRBV13 to TRBJ1-2; TRBD1 agrees at 8 bases. Losses at the gene ends were 1 base for V and 5 bases for J; bases not matched to a gene: 6. The CDR3 has 15 amino acids. In germline, CDR1 is PRHDT, CDR2 FYEKMQ (reference sequence). The CDR3 loop reads CASSLAGQGYYGYTF. Here the CDR3 DNA reads TGTGCCAGCAGCTTAGCAGGACAGGGATATTATGGCTACACCTTC.

This CDR3 reads CAWRLQTEFGGEAFF. The CDR3 region has the DNA TGTGCCTGGAGACTTCAAACCGAATTTGGGGGTGAAGCTTTCTTT. This chain uses TRBV30 with TRBJ1-1; D might be TRBD1 (5 bases). V was clipped by 3 bases and J by 7 bases, with 21 bases between them. Germline V gene lookup returns CDR1 GTSNPN and CDR2 SVGIG (reference sequence). The CDR3 runs 15 residues.

In its sample, this clone was seen once. The rearrangement links TRBV11-2 to TRBJ2-7; D ambiguous. Trimming pared 4 bases from V and 0 bases from J, leaving 10 bases between. The CDR3 covers 14 residues. The germline gives CDR1 SGHAT, CDR2 FQNNGV. This CDR3 is CASSSPGHSYEQYF. CDR3 coding DNA: TGTGCCAGCAGCTCCCCCGGGCACTCCTACGAGCAGTACTTC.

The sample holds one count of this clone. The chain joins TRBV7-2 to TRBJ2-7, with 9 bases identical to TRBD1. The germline gives CDR1 SGHTA, CDR2 FQGNSA. The CDR3 spans 15 residues. With 7 bases clipped from V and 1 base from J, the junction kept 8 bases outside the gene matches. This chain's CDR3 is CASTKGTGLSYEQYF. The CDR3 nucleotides read TGTGCCAGCACCAAAGGGACAGGGCTTTCCTACGAGCAGTACTTC.

Note on this clone: One end of the junction is discordant with germline, which a read error may explain. The chain links TRBV4-1 to TRBJ2-7, with D unclear. Germline CDR1 and CDR2: MGHRA and YSYEKL. The CDR3 covers 15 residues. CDR3 sequence reads: CASSQEGFGSYEQYF. For the CDR3, the DNA is TGTGCCAGCAGCCAGGAAGGGTTTGGATCCTACGAGCAGTACTTC.

V is TRBV29-1 and J is TRBJ2-7, with a tentative D call TRBD1 (6 bases). This CDR3 contains 12 residues. Germline CDR1 and CDR2: SQVTM and ANQGSEA. The germline V and J ends were trimmed by 7 bases and 4 bases, with 14 bases remaining between them. CDR3 protein: CSAGWTDYEQYF. CDR3 sequence (DNA): TGCAGCGCCGGATGGACAGATTACGAGCAGTACTTC.

The rearrangement links TRBV4-3 to TRBJ1-1; D gene unclear. Germline V CDR1 and CDR2: LGHNA, YSLEER. There are 13 residues in the CDR3. The V end was cut by 1 base, the J end by 4 bases, with 7 bases between. The CDR3 bases are TGCGCCAGCAGCCAAGGTGGGAGCACTGAAGCTTTCTTT. The encoded protein is CASSQGGSTEAFF.

The table lists this clone with a few counts. The gene calls are TRBV28 and TRBJ1-3; D may be TRBD1 (5 bases). Germline CDR1 and CDR2: MDHEN and SYDVKM. Trimming took off 4 bases at V and 1 base at J, with 20 bases between the two ends. CDR3 length: 18 residues. The CDR3 region has the DNA TGTGCCAGCAGTTCCGTTTTTCTGCCAGGGCCATCTGGAAACACCATATATTTT. This sequence encodes CASSSVFLPGPSGNTIYF.

The V call is TRBV5-1, the J call TRBJ1-1; possibly TRBD1 for D (5 bases). The length of the CDR3 is 14 residues. V was trimmed by 0 bases and J by 3 bases, leaving 9 bases between them. The germline CDR1 and CDR2 sequences are SGHRS and YFSETQ. The CDR3 DNA is TGCGCCAGCAGCTTGGCCCCGGGGGACACTGAAGCTTTCTTT. Translating gives CASSLAPGDTEAFF.

The chain carries TRBV27 and TRBJ2-7; 13 bases match TRBD2. Trimming took 5 bases from V and 5 from J; bases not matched to a gene: 6. The germline V gene has CDR1 MNHEY and CDR2 SMNVEV (reference sequence). CDR3 length: 15 amino acids. The CDR3 DNA reads TGTGCCAGCAGTCCTACTAGCGGGAGGGCCCACGAGCAGTACTTC. As protein: CASSPTSGRAHEQYF.

The J gene is TRBJ2-1, the V gene TRBV2, with 10 bases that match TRBD2. After removal of 10 bases from V and 5 bases from J, the junction contained 8 bases not matched to a gene. This CDR3 has 14 amino acids. Germline CDR1 is SNHLY and CDR2 is FYNNEI. CDR3 DNA: TGTGCCACCCTCCTAGCGGGGGAGAACAATGAGCAGTTCTTC. Encoded protein: CATLLAGENNEQFF.

Note on this clone: Other nucleotide sequences from this sample produce the same CDR3. This chain links TRBV28 with TRBJ1-1, with a possible D match to TRBD1 (6 bases). Trimming cost V 3 bases and J 3 bases, with 8 bases left between them. Germline CDR1 reads MDHEN; CDR2 reads SYDVKM. This CDR3 has 13 amino acids. CDR3 sequence: CASSLGGDTEAFF. The CDR3 DNA reads as TGTGCCAGCAGTTTGGGGGGCGACACTGAAGCTTTCTTT.

CDR3 sequence reads: CASSELQGDTQYF. In nucleotides, the CDR3 is TGCGCCAGCAGTGAATTACAGGGGGATACGCAGTATTTT. This chain uses TRBV10-1 with TRBJ2-3; TRBD1 matches at 7 bases. V shed 3 bases, J shed 6 bases, and the junction held 3 bases outside the gene matches. The CDR3 is 13 residues long. The germline V gene encodes CDR1 WNHNN and CDR2 SYGVQD (reference sequence).

This chain links TRBV5-1 with TRBJ1-6; TRBD1 agrees at 7 bases. In germline, CDR1 is SGHRS, CDR2 YFSETQ. V lost 7 bases and J lost 9; bases outside the gene matches: 1. The CDR3 totals 11 residues. The CDR3 here is CASYRGSPLHF. The DNA for the CDR3 is TGCGCCAGCTACAGGGGTTCACCCCTCCACTTT.

This clone was observed a few times. The V call is TRBV9, the J call TRBJ2-7; D may be TRBD2 (6 bases). Per the germline V gene, CDR1 is SGDLS and CDR2 is YYNGEE. Trimming pared 4 bases from V and 0 bases from J, leaving 20 bases between. This CDR3 is built from 17 residues. CDR3 region: CASSPNARGLSSYEQYF. In DNA form, the CDR3 reads TGTGCCAGCAGCCCTAACGCGCGGGGACTTAGCTCCTACGAGCAGTACTTC. The whole variable domain, filled in from reference TRBV9 and TRBJ2-7, reads DSGVTQTPKHLITATGQRVTLRCSPRSGDLSVYWYQQSLDQGLQFLIQYYNGEERAKGNILERFSAQQFPDLHSELNLSSLELGDSALYFCASSPNARGLSSYEQYFGPGTRLTVT.

The chain combines TRBV7-9 with TRBJ2-3, with 12 positions matching TRBD2. Germline CDR1 and CDR2: SEHNR and FQNEAQ (reference sequence). The CDR3 is 16 residues long. V dropped 4 bases and J dropped 1; count of bases not matched to a gene: 3. This CDR3 reads CASSYRLAGGTDTQYF. The CDR3 DNA reads as TGTGCCAGCAGCTATAGACTAGCGGGGGGCACAGATACGCAGTATTTT.

This clone was detected ten times or more. Other DNA sequences in the same sample also yield this CDR3. The genes are TRBV30 and TRBJ1-1; D is unresolved. The CDR3 length is 12 residues. Germline V lookup: CDR1 GTSNPN, CDR2 SVGIG (reference sequence). V shed 0 bases and J shed 6 bases, with 8 bases lying between them. CDR3 in amino acids: CAWSVPGAEAFF. In DNA, the CDR3 is TGTGCCTGGAGTGTACCGGGTGCTGAAGCTTTCTTT.